The rows below give T cell receptor beta chains drawn from one sample of a study of cytomegalovirus exposure and HLA in healthy donors. Sequenced by immunoSEQ multiplex PCR; TCRdb stores in-frame clones only, minus some. The profile shows 300,000 to 450,000 clones, 86% of them singletons. Sequenced input: PBMCs. The origin of the receptors is a woman under 30 in good health and CMV-seronegative. The CDR3 runs from the conserved cysteine through the conserved F or W. Fields, in order: CDR3 protein, J gene, V gene.

CASSEVSYEQYF | TRBJ2-7 | TRBV2
CASSLAGTSGRRYNEQFF | TRBJ2-1 | TRBV5-4
CAWSGGGSTLRAVLLFEQFF | TRBJ2-1 | TRBV30
CASRGVGETQYF | TRBJ2-5 | TRBV19
CASGAGASYNEQFF | TRBJ2-1 | TRBV5-1
CASSLERTKDGYEQYF | TRBJ2-7 | TRBV5-1
CASRGVAGGTDTQYF | TRBJ2-3 | TRBV27
CARRRSGGRGQPQHF | TRBJ1-5 | TRBV19
CASSSPAGPTDTQYF | TRBJ2-3 | TRBV28
CASSDSQLGSLDTQYF | TRBJ2-3 | TRBV6-4
CASASTGDYSNQPQHF | TRBJ1-5 | TRBV28
CASSPRQGFYEQYF | TRBJ2-7 | TRBV11-2
CASSPTRGGTDTQYF | TRBJ2-3 | TRBV5-1
CASSPPNGDTQYF | TRBJ2-3 | TRBV18
CASSEALPGQGRSEQYF | TRBJ2-7 | TRBV6-1
CASSPDPSGYEQYF | TRBJ2-7 | TRBV18
CASSLSQGYEQYF | TRBJ2-7 | TRBV27
CASSGTRLSSYEQYF | TRBJ2-7 | TRBV2
CASSSSLLLKGSRDSYTF | TRBJ1-2 | TRBV28
CASAPGQGRYEQYF | TRBJ2-7 | TRBV5-1
CASSPGLAEETQYF | TRBJ2-5 | TRBV6-5
CSVRLRLLKETQYF | TRBJ2-5 | TRBV29-1
CASSPEGLTGNEQFF | TRBJ2-1 | TRBV4-2
CASSERTSEINEQFF | TRBJ2-1 | TRBV25-1
CASSSLRSYEQYF | TRBJ2-7 | TRBV27
CASSLFHGDRVYGYTF | TRBJ1-2 | TRBV27
CASSEPLAGAYEQYF | TRBJ2-7 | TRBV10-2
CASSYRGLNEQYF | TRBJ2-7 | TRBV28